The 13 T cell receptor beta chains below come from one sample, sequenced in a study of human T cells and chemical hapten exposure. Each CDR3 protein is one row after TCRdb ran MiXCR on the RACE reads. The data contain 95,000 to 130,000 distinct CDR3 sequences, 9.5% to 13% of them seen just once; the ten biggest clones take up 1.2% to 1.5%. The time point here: patch test 1, 2 weeks after DPC sensitization. Treatment given: therapeutic diphenylcyclopropenone sensitization with weekly scalp DPC. The input for sequencing was whole blood, taken in connection with sensitization to the hapten diphenylcyclopropenone (DPC). Source of these receptors: a woman between 50 and 59 years old with alopecia areata. Some clones in this sample may be carry-over from other donors' samples.

This clonotype was observed a few times. The chain joins TRBV4-2 to TRBJ1-1; the D is unclear. The CDR3 runs 14 residues. Looked up from germline, CDR1 is LGHNA and CDR2 is YNFKEQ. Deletions cut 3 bases from V and 4 bases from J, with 12 bases between. CDR3 in DNA: TGTGCCAGCAGCCACGACTACGACATCACTGAAGCTTTCTTT. Protein: CASSHDYDITEAFF.

This clonotype came up many times. This chain links TRBV7-2 with TRBJ2-7; possible D gene TRBD1, 6 bases. Between the trimmed V and J ends, which lost 4 bases and 0 bases, there was a span of 19 bases. Germline CDR1 is SGHTA and CDR2 is FQGNSA. The CDR3 is 17 amino acids. For the CDR3, the DNA is TGTGCCAGCAGCTCCCCTCGTGGAGCAGGGGTCTCCTACGAGCAGTACTTC. It codes for CASSSPRGAGVSYEQYF.

This rearrangement joins TRBV7-2 to TRBJ1-5; weak D call: TRBD1 (5 bases). In germline, CDR1 is SGHTA, CDR2 FQGNSA. This CDR3 spans 13 amino acids. V was trimmed by 5 bases and J by 4 bases, leaving 9 bases between them. DNA of the CDR3: TGTGCCAGCAGCGTAGGGGAAAATCAGCCCCAGCATTTT. Amino acids: CASSVGENQPQHF.

The chain recombines TRBV28 with TRBJ2-3; 7 bases are shared with TRBD1. Germline CDR1 reads MDHEN; CDR2 reads SYDVKM. This CDR3 comprises 14 residues. Germline trimming cut 7 bases from V and 1 base from J; bases unmatched to any gene: 5. The CDR3 reads CASTGQVGTDTQYF. As DNA, the CDR3 is TGTGCCAGCACCGGACAGGTGGGCACAGATACGCAGTATTTT.

Only a few counts were recorded for this clonotype. The chain employs TRBV25-1 and TRBJ2-5, with 9 bases fitting TRBD1. Germline loops: CDR1 MGHDK, CDR2 SYGVNS. The CDR3 consists of 15 residues. V was clipped by 3 bases and J by 7 bases; unmatched bases: 9. This chain's CDR3 is CASSDPGQGLGTQYF. CDR3 sequence (DNA): TGTGCCAGCAGTGATCCTGGACAGGGGCTGGGGACCCAGTACTTC.

This clonotype was counted only a few times. The chain is built from TRBV6-5 and TRBJ1-6, with 9 nucleotides matching TRBD1. CDR1 is MNHEY, CDR2 SVGAGI, per germline. The CDR3 totals 15 residues. V shed 4 bases, J shed 11 bases, and the junction held 9 bases outside the gene matches. The CDR3 is CASSSGGQGGTPLHF. For the CDR3, the DNA is TGTGCCAGCAGTTCCGGGGGACAGGGTGGGACACCCCTCCACTTT.

The chain is built from TRBV7-2 and TRBJ2-1; D gene ambiguous. Trimming removed 1 base at V and 6 bases at J, with 13 bases between. The CDR3 has 15 amino acids. CDR1 is SGHTA and CDR2 is FQGNSA in the germline V gene. The CDR3 region has the DNA TGTGCCAGCAGCTTAGGGGGTAGGCCCCCCAATGAGCAGTTCTTC. It encodes CASSLGGRPPNEQFF. Looking up the rest from reference TRBV7-2 and TRBJ2-1 gives the full variable domain: GAGVSQSPSNKVTEKGKDVELRCDPISGHTALYWYRQSLGQGLEFLIYFQGNSAPDKSGLPSDRFSAERTGGSVSTLTIQRTQQEDSAVYLCASSLGGRPPNEQFFGPGTRLTVL.

This clonotype was found many times. The chain is built from TRBV12-3 or TRBV12-4 and TRBJ1-6; no firm D call. The CDR3 covers 13 residues. The V gene lost 0 bases and the J gene lost 8 bases, with 5 bases spanning the gap. CDR3 sequence: CASSLASDSPLHF. The CDR3 nucleotides are TGTGCCAGCAGTTTAGCTTCGGATTCACCCCTCCACTTT.

In its sample, this clonotype was seen a few times. The V call is TRBV6-5, the J call TRBJ1-2, with D perhaps matching TRBD1 (5 bases). Germline V gene data show CDR1 as MNHEY and CDR2 as SVGAGI. This CDR3 has 15 amino acids. Between the trimmed V and J ends, which lost 6 bases and 1 base, there was a span of 15 bases. CDR3 region: CASSSGQLFNYGYTF. DNA of the CDR3: TGTGCCAGCAGCTCCGGACAACTCTTTAACTATGGCTACACCTTC.

This clonotype showed up many times. The chain uses TRBV7-9 and TRBJ2-1, with TRBD2 matching 10 bases. Germline V CDR1 and CDR2: SEHNR, FQNEAQ (reference sequence). After removal of 0 bases from V and 0 bases from J, the junction contained 5 bases not matched to a gene. This CDR3 is 18 amino acids long. The CDR3 bases are TGTGCCAGCAGCTTAGCGATAGCGGGAGGTCCCTCCTACAATGAGCAGTTCTTC. This codes for CASSLAIAGGPSYNEQFF.

The chain combines TRBV7-6 with TRBJ1-1, with D perhaps matching TRBD1 (6 bases). Trimming took 1 base from V and 5 from J, leaving 14 bases between them. Germline values: CDR1 SGHVS, CDR2 FNYEAQ. The CDR3 is 15 residues long. The CDR3 DNA follows: TGTGCCAGCAGCTTAGTGGGGAGGGGGAGAACTGAAGCTTTCTTT. As protein: CASSLVGRGRTEAFF. Full variable domain (outside the CDR3, taken from reference TRBV7-6 and TRBJ1-1): GAGVSQSPRYKVTKRGQDVALRCDPISGHVSLYWYRQALGQGPEFLTYFNYEAQQDKSGLPNDRFSAERPEGSISTLTIQRTEQRDSAMYRCASSLVGRGRTEAFFGQGTRLTVV.

The table lists this clonotype with many counts. In nucleotides, the CDR3 is TGTGCCAGCAGCTTAGTTCCAACAGATACGCAGTATTTT. Encoded protein: CASSLVPTDTQYF. This chain links TRBV7-8 with TRBJ2-3; no firm D call. The CDR3 is 13 residues long. Germline assignment: CDR1 SGHVS and CDR2 FQNEAQ. V was trimmed by 1 base and J by 3 bases, leaving 5 bases between them.

The chain employs TRBV28 and TRBJ2-7; TRBD2 matches 7 bases. This CDR3 is 16 amino acids long. Germline V gene sequence: CDR1 MDHEN, CDR2 SYDVKM. The trim removed 3 bases at V and 0 bases at J, leaving 8 bases unmatched. CDR3 region: CASSFRLAAPSYEQYF. The DNA for the CDR3 is TGTGCCAGCAGTTTCCGGCTAGCGGCCCCCTCCTACGAGCAGTACTTC.